What follows is one T cell receptor (beta chain) and its context. The antigen remains undetermined. This sample is part of a study of long-term antiretroviral therapy in people with HIV. Notes on the study in general: HIV repertoires covered narrower CDR3 length ranges than controls did.

Survey-level immunoSEQ v3.0 assays were run. Some clones are missing from TCRdb's copy, which holds only in-frame ones; the method was immunoSEQ multiplex PCR. The top ten clones hold about a quarter of a sample with more than 20,000 clones, about four fifths of them seen once. The germline V gene encodes CDR1 SGHRS and CDR2 YFSETQ. The CDR3 runs 16 residues. Deletions cut 0 bases from V and 2 bases from J, with 11 bases between. V gene TRBV5-1 combines with J gene TRBJ1-4, with D perhaps matching TRBD1 (6 bases). The sample here was unsorted PBMCs, taken 0.4 years after starting antiretroviral therapy. The origin of this receptor is a man in his fifties or sixties with HIV. CDR3 sequence (DNA): TGCGCCAGCAGCTTGGGAGGGGGTCCGACTAATGAAAAACTGTTTTTT. Its translation is CASSLGGGPTNEKLFF.